This paragraph covers one T cell receptor beta chain sequence. The data are from a study of T cells expressing NK-cell markers. Germline CDR1 MDHEN, CDR2 SYDVKM. The CDR3 has 16 residues. TCRdb re-called the 5' RACE reads and shows each CDR3 protein once, DNA omitted. The sample table sets out fewer than 400,000 distinct CDR3 sequences. What was sequenced was blood T cells: a sorted CD56 or NKG2C T cell subset, CD4+ or CD8+ T cells, or bulk PBMC T cells (not recorded which). The J gene is TRBJ2-2, the V gene TRBV28; the D call of TRBD1 rests on TCRdb alone, since no DNA is present to check it. The sequence was collected from a man aged 18-70 years in good health. The CDR3 protein is CASSIPGQGMAGELFF. The entire variable domain, with the rest obtained from reference TRBV28 and TRBJ2-2, is as follows: DVKVTQSSRYLVKRTGEKVFLECVQDMDHENMFWYRQDPGLGLRLIYFSYDVKMKEKGDIPEGYSVSREKKERFSLILESASTNQTSMYLCASSIPGQGMAGELFFGEGSRLTVL.